This T cell receptor beta chain was identified in a study of CD8 T cells in ankylosing spondylitis. Overall study results and limits: With a CD8+ phenotype, disease-linked clones were relatively rare in peripheral blood. Blood of patients with ankylosing spondylitis appeared to be characterized by a TCR beta motif of about eight highly homologous variants. Past studies reported some motif variants in reactive arthritis synovial fluid and blood. Clones tied to disease were said to be significantly enriched in matched ankylosing spondylitis synovial fluid.

About this clonotype itself: Its antigen is unidentified.

V lost 4 bases to trimming and J lost 5 bases, with 7 bases between them. Germline assignment: CDR1 SGHNT and CDR2 YENEEA. The CDR3 contains 12 residues. TCRdb reprocessed the 5' RACE reads with MiXCR, giving one entry per CDR3 protein. This table holds around 450,000 distinct CDR3 sequences, 25% to 30% found once. J is TRBJ2-3 and V is TRBV11-3; D gene ambiguous. The source of this sequence is a male donor with ankylosing spondylitis. The specimen was blood, either unsorted or a sorted T cell fraction (not recorded which). The CDR3 spells CASSSTRDTQYF. In DNA, the CDR3 is TGTGCCAGCAGCTCGACTCGAGATACGCAGTATTTT. Variable domain in full (rest from reference TRBV11-3 and TRBJ2-3): EAGVVQSPRYKIIEKKQPVAFWCNPISGHNTLYWYLQNLGQGPELLIRYENEEAVDDSQLPKDRFSAERLKGVDSTLKIQPAELGDSAVYLCASSSTRDTQYFGPGTRLTVL.